One sample yielded the 29 T cell receptor beta chains listed below, sequenced in a study of blood T cell repertoires in COVID-19. Profiling relied on immunoSEQ multiplex PCR, and the TCRdb table lists in-frame clones only, not all of them. The sample lists roughly 130,000 clones, more than 75% occurring once. Specimen: peripheral blood. These receptor sequences come from a man aged 60 to 75 with COVID-19, enrolled during active disease.

This sequence joins TRBV5-1 and TRBJ2-5; 11 nucleotides align to TRBD2. The CDR3 is 17 amino acids. Trimming took 4 bases from V and 1 from J; bases not matched to a gene: 9. The germline V gene has CDR1 SGHRS and CDR2 YFSETQ. In nucleotides, the CDR3 is TGCGCCAGCAGCGGGACACCTGGGACTAGCGGCCAAGAGACCCAGTACTTC. Amino acids: CASSGTPGTSGQETQYF.

The V call is TRBV11-2, the J call TRBJ2-4; TRBD1 is a possible D gene (5 bases). Trimming pared 5 bases from V and 3 bases from J, leaving 11 bases between. The CDR3 runs 14 residues. The germline CDR1 and CDR2 sequences are SGHAT and FQNNGV. CDR3 residues: CASSAPTDKNIQYF. The CDR3 DNA is TGTGCCAGCAGCGCCCCGACAGACAAAAACATTCAGTACTTC.

V is TRBV2 and J is TRBJ2-3; D is perhaps TRBD2 (6 bases). The germline CDR1 and CDR2 sequences are SNHLY and FYNNEI. Trimming took 11 bases from V and 2 from J, leaving 17 bases between them. The CDR3 is 14 amino acids. This CDR3 is CASGGSRVTDTQYF. The CDR3 nucleotides read TGTGCCTCCGGGGGAAGTCGGGTCACAGATACGCAGTATTTT.

The chain links TRBV5-8 to TRBJ1-4; no firm D call. Germline V gene lookup returns CDR1 SGHTS and CDR2 YDEGEE. V was cut by 3 bases and J by 0 bases, with 15 bases left in between. This CDR3 spans 17 amino acids. The CDR3 loop reads CASSSGHADATNEKLFF. The CDR3 DNA reads as TGTGCCAGCAGCTCGGGTCATGCAGATGCAACTAATGAAAAACTGTTTTTT.

The chain couples TRBV3-1 (or the pseudogene TRBV3-2) to TRBJ2-3, with 9 nucleotides matching TRBD2. Per the germline V gene, CDR1 is LGHDT and CDR2 is YNNKEL (reference sequence). V dropped 4 bases and J dropped 1; count of bases not matched to a gene: 6. The CDR3 is 16 residues long. The CDR3 reads CASSPKREDGTDTQYF. As DNA, the CDR3 is TGTGCCAGCAGCCCAAAGCGGGAGGACGGCACAGATACGCAGTATTTT.

The chain joins TRBV2 to TRBJ2-7; 7 nucleotides align to TRBD1. Germline V gene lookup returns CDR1 SNHLY and CDR2 FYNNEI. V lost 6 bases, J lost 0 bases, and 8 bases stayed unmatched. This CDR3 spans 15 amino acids. As DNA, the CDR3 is TGTGCCAGCAGGGAAAGCCGGGACAGCTCCTACGAGCAGTACTTC. Its protein is CASRESRDSSYEQYF.

V usage is TRBV20-1 and J usage is TRBJ1-2; D is perhaps TRBD1 (5 bases). The germline V gene has CDR1 DFQATT and CDR2 SNEGSKA (reference sequence). The CDR3 spans 13 residues. V was pared by 3 bases and J by 1 base, with 9 bases between. The CDR3 reads CSASPRDNYGYTF. In DNA form, the CDR3 reads TGCAGTGCTAGTCCCAGGGATAACTATGGCTACACCTTC.

This clone was detected only a few times. Other DNA sequences from this sample encode an identical CDR3 as well. The chain links TRBV19 to TRBJ1-3; D gene uncertain. Looked up from germline, CDR1 is LNHDA and CDR2 is SQIVND (reference sequence). Trimming took 3 bases from V and 0 from J, leaving 9 bases between them. The CDR3 extends over 15 amino acids. The DNA for the CDR3 is TGTGCCAGTAGTATCTCCCAGGCCTCTGGAAACACCATATATTTT. Amino acid sequence: CASSISQASGNTIYF.

J is TRBJ1-2 and V is TRBV12-3 or TRBV12-4, with D perhaps matching TRBD1 (5 bases). This CDR3 has 13 residues. The V gene lost 3 bases and the J gene lost 4 bases, with 9 bases spanning the gap. CDR3 region: CASSLGQSYGYTF. As DNA, the CDR3 is TGTGCCAGCAGTTTGGGGCAGAGCTATGGCTACACCTTC.

This clone appeared once. V usage is TRBV5-4 and J usage is TRBJ2-1; 7 positions agree with TRBD2. J gave up 3 bases and V 3 bases, and 6 bases lay outside the gene matches. The CDR3 length is 15 residues. Per germline, CDR1 SGHNT and CDR2 YYREEE (reference sequence). CDR3 nucleotides: TGTGCCAGCAGCTCCGGGACTACGAGCTACAATGAGCAGTTCTTC. Protein: CASSSGTTSYNEQFF.

The chain couples TRBV5-4 to TRBJ2-1, with a possible D match to TRBD1 (6 bases). This CDR3 comprises 14 residues. V was cut by 4 bases and J by 2 bases, with 10 bases left in between. Per germline, CDR1 SGHNT and CDR2 YYREEE (reference sequence). The CDR3 is CASSPRTAYNEQFF. The CDR3 nucleotides are TGTGCCAGCAGCCCTAGGACAGCCTACAATGAGCAGTTCTTC.

This sequence joins TRBV21-1 and TRBJ2-1; the tabulated D call, TRBD2, remains unverified against the DNA. TRBV21-1 is given as a pseudogene. This CDR3 has 16 amino acids. This CDR3 is CASSGTSGSSYNEQFF. DNA for the CDR3: TGTGCCAGCAGCGGGACTAGCGGGAGCTCCTACAATGAGCAGTTCTTC.

CDR3 nucleotides: TGTGCCAGCAGTTACTTTCCAGGGGGCAATGAGCAGTTCTTC. It yields the protein CASSYFPGGNEQFF. The chain links TRBV6-2 or TRBV6-3 to TRBJ2-1, with 7 positions matching TRBD1. The germline gives CDR1 MNHEY, CDR2 SVGEGT. Trimming removed 1 base from V and 6 bases from J; junction bases left unmatched: 3. The CDR3 runs 14 residues.

The V call is TRBV19, the J call TRBJ1-3; 7 nucleotides align to TRBD1. The germline V gene has CDR1 LNHDA and CDR2 SQIVND (reference sequence). There are 18 residues in the CDR3. V was pared by 3 bases and J by 1 base, with 12 bases of the junction left unmatched. The chain's CDR3 is CASSIPLRTGDSGNTIYF. The CDR3 coding sequence is TGTGCCAGTAGTATCCCCCTTCGGACAGGCGATTCTGGAAACACCATATATTTT.

The rearrangement uses TRBV12-3 or TRBV12-4 and TRBJ1-5; D unresolved. The CDR3 extends over 13 amino acids. The V end lost 10 bases, the J end lost 5 bases, and 15 bases lay between the germline ends. CDR3 sequence: CATAPGLHQPQHF. The CDR3 nucleotides read TGTGCCACCGCACCGGGTCTCCATCAGCCCCAGCATTTT.

This clone was picked up one time. The genes are TRBV5-1 and TRBJ1-1; D possibly corresponds to TRBD1 (5 bases). This CDR3 spans 15 amino acids. Trimming took off 4 bases at V and 5 bases at J, with 18 bases between the two ends. Germline assignment: CDR1 SGHRS and CDR2 YFSETQ. Here the CDR3 DNA reads TGCGCCAGCAGCGTGGAGGCGGGACGGGGGACTGAAGCTTTCTTT. It is translated as CASSVEAGRGTEAFF.

This chain joins TRBV19 and TRBJ2-5, with TRBD1 identical over 7 bases. V shed 5 bases and J 2 bases; nucleotides not matched to a gene: 5. Germline V CDR1 and CDR2: LNHDA, SQIVND (reference sequence). The CDR3 is made up of 14 amino acids. In DNA form, the CDR3 reads TGTGCCAGTAGTCGCCGGGACAGACAAGAGACCCAGTACTTC. Its protein is CASSRRDRQETQYF.

Here the CDR3 reads CASSRDWQETQYF. DNA of the CDR3: TGTGCCAGCAGCCGGGACTGGCAAGAGACCCAGTACTTC. J is TRBJ2-5 and V is TRBV5-4, with a tentative D call TRBD2 (6 bases). V lost 4 bases, J lost 2 bases, and 9 bases lay in between. The germline V gene has CDR1 SGHNT and CDR2 YYREEE (reference sequence). CDR3 length: 13 amino acids.

In regard to this clone: The limits of the CDR3 on the DNA are not certain, so only TCRdb's listed CDR3 is given. This chain joins TRBV19 and TRBJ1-5. The CDR3 spans 13 residues, counting both ends. Germline CDR1 reads LNHDA; CDR2 reads SQIVND (reference sequence). The CDR3 protein is CASSLERERPQHF.

This clone was counted a single time. V and J are TRBV5-1 and TRBJ2-1, with a possible D match to TRBD1 (6 bases). Germline CDR1 reads SGHRS; CDR2 reads YFSETQ. The CDR3 consists of 16 residues. The V end lost 0 bases, the J end lost 7 bases, and 17 bases lay between the germline ends. In nucleotides, the CDR3 is TGCGCCAGCAGCTTGGCAGGGGCTTTGTCCGTGAATGAGCAGTTCTTC. This gives the protein CASSLAGALSVNEQFF.

The CDR3 spells CASSRRGLYNSPLHF. The CDR3, as DNA: TGTGCCAGCAGCCGGCGGGGCCTGTATAATTCACCCCTCCACTTT. The J gene is TRBJ1-6, the V gene TRBV3-1 (or the pseudogene TRBV3-2), with D possibly matching TRBD1 (5 bases). The CDR3 is 15 amino acids. V dropped 4 bases and J dropped 4 bases, with 11 bases sitting between them. Per the germline V gene, CDR1 is LGHDT and CDR2 is YNNKEL (reference sequence).

The V gene is TRBV2, the J gene TRBJ2-7; the match to TRBD1 covers 7 bases. Losses at the gene ends were 10 bases for V and 3 bases for J; bases not matched to a gene: 12. The CDR3 spans 14 residues. Germline CDR1 and CDR2: SNHLY and FYNNEI. The CDR3 region is CATGPGQPYYEQYF. For the CDR3, the DNA is TGTGCCACGGGACCGGGACAGCCCTACTACGAGCAGTACTTC.

The chain joins TRBV18 to TRBJ2-7; 9 nucleotides match TRBD1. J lost 2 bases, V lost 5 bases, and 4 bases had no gene match. The CDR3 contains 14 residues. Germline V gives CDR1 KGHSH, CDR2 LQKENI. In nucleotides, the CDR3 is TGTGCCAGCTCAGCGGGACAGGGTCCCTACGAGCAGTACTTC. Translation: CASSAGQGPYEQYF.

The CDR3 loop is CAFSTSGSEETQYF. The DNA for the CDR3 is TGTGCCTTCTCGACTAGCGGGAGTGAGGAGACCCAGTACTTC. The V gene is TRBV30, the J gene TRBJ2-5, with TRBD2 identical over 12 bases. V lost 7 bases and J lost 5; bases outside the gene matches: 8. The CDR3 contains 14 residues. Germline V gene data show CDR1 as GTSNPN and CDR2 as SVGIG (reference sequence).

This clone was seen just once. V usage is TRBV11-3 and J usage is TRBJ1-1; 7 nucleotides match TRBD1. The germline V gene has CDR1 SGHNT and CDR2 YENEEA. Trimming took 5 bases from V and 3 from J; bases not matched to a gene: 3. There are 13 residues in the CDR3. CDR3 region: CASSPGTDTEAFF. The CDR3 DNA is TGTGCCAGCAGCCCAGGGACAGACACTGAAGCTTTCTTT.

The V gene is TRBV5-1, the J gene TRBJ1-1; possible D gene TRBD1, 5 bases. The CDR3 totals 13 residues. Deletions cut 3 bases from V and 3 bases from J, with 9 bases between. Germline loops: CDR1 SGHRS, CDR2 YFSETQ. The CDR3 here is CASSSTADTEAFF. The CDR3 coding sequence is TGCGCCAGCAGCTCGACAGCTGACACTGAAGCTTTCTTT.

The J gene is TRBJ2-1, the V gene TRBV28; 10 bases match TRBD1. The CDR3 has 16 residues. V shed 7 bases, J shed 10 bases, and the junction held 16 bases outside the gene matches. Germline CDR1 reads MDHEN; CDR2 reads SYDVKM. CDR3: CASILRPGQGQEEQFF. The CDR3 nucleotides are TGTGCCAGCATTCTCCGCCCGGGACAGGGGCAAGAAGAGCAGTTCTTC.

The gene calls are TRBV5-1 and TRBJ2-7; 9 positions agree with TRBD2. CDR1 and CDR2 (germline): SGHRS, YFSETQ. J gave up 5 bases and V 1 base, and 4 bases lay outside the gene matches. The CDR3 consists of 14 residues. The CDR3 DNA sequence: TGCGCCAGCAGCTTGAGGCTAGCGGGAAACGAGCAGTACTTC. Its translation is CASSLRLAGNEQYF.

This chain links TRBV30 with TRBJ2-7; TRBD2 matches at 9 bases. J was trimmed by 0 bases and V by 4 bases; bases with no gene match: 4. The CDR3 runs 14 residues. CDR1 GTSNPN and CDR2 SVGIG come from the germline V gene (reference sequence). The CDR3: CAWIRSGSSYEQYF. The CDR3, as DNA: TGTGCCTGGATTCGTAGCGGGAGCTCCTACGAGCAGTACTTC.